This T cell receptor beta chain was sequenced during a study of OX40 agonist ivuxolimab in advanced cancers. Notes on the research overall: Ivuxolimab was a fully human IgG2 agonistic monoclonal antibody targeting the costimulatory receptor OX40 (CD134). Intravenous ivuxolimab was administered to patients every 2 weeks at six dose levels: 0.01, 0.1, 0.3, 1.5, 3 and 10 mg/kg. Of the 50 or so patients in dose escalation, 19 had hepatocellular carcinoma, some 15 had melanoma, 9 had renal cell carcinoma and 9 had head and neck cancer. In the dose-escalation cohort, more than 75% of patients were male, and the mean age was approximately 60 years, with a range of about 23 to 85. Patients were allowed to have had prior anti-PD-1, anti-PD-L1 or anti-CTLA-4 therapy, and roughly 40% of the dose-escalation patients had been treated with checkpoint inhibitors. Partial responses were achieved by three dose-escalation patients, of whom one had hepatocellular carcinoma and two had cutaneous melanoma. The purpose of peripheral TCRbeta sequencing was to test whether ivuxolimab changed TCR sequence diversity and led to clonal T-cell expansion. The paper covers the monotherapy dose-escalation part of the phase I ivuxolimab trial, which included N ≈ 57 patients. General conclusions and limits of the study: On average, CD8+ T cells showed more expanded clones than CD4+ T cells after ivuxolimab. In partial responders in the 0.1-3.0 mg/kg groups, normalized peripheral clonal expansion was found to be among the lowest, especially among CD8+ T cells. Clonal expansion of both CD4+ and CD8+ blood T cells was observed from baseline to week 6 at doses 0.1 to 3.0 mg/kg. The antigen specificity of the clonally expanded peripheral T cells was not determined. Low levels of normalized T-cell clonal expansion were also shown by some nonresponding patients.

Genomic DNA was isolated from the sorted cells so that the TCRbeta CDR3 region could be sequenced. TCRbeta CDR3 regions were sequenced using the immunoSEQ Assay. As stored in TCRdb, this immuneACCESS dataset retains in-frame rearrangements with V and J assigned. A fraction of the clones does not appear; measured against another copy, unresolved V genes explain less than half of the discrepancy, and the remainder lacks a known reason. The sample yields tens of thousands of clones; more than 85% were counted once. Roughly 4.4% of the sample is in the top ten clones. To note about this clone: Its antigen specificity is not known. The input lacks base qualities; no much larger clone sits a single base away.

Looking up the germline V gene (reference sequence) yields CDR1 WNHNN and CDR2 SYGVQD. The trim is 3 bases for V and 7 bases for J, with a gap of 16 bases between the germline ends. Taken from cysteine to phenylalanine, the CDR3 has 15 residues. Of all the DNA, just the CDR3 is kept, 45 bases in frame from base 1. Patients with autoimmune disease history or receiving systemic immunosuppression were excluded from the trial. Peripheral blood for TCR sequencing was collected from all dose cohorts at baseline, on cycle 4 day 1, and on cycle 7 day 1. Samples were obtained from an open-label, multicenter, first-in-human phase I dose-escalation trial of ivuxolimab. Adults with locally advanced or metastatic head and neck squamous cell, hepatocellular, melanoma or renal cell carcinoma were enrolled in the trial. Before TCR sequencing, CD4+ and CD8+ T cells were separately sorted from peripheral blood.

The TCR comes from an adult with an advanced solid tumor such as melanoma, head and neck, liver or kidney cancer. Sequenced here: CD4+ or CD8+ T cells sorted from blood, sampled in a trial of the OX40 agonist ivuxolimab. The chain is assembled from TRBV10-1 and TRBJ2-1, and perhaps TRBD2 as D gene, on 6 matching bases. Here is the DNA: TGCGCCAGCAGTGATTTGCGGGGCGCCGAAAATGAGCAGTTCTTC. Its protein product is CASSDLRGAENEQFF.